Each of the 17 T cell receptor beta chains below was sequenced from the same sample in a study of PD-1 blockade in classical Hodgkin lymphoma. Here immunoSEQ multiplex PCR was the method, and the copy in TCRdb shows in-frame clones only, minus some. The sample shows over 85,000 clones, approximately 94% of them seen only once. Time point noted: cycle 4 day 1 (C4D1), after 6 weeks of nivolumab. There was relapse after autologous stem cell transplantation in every patient, and there was variation in brentuximab vedotin exposure. The sequences come from peripheral blood mononuclear cells (PBMCs), collected before the fourth cycle of nivolumab. These receptors came from a human donor with classical Hodgkin lymphoma.

V is TRBV7-8 and J is TRBJ2-5; TRBD2 aligns across 7 bases. CDR1 is SGHVS, CDR2 FQNEAQ, per germline. CDR3 length: 16 amino acids. V lost 5 bases to trimming and J lost 4 bases; unmatched junction nucleotides: 13. The CDR3 bases are TGTGCCAGCAGCCTCACCGGGACTACCGGGCCAGAGACCCAGTACTTC. It codes for CASSLTGTTGPETQYF.

The chain employs TRBV6-5 and TRBJ2-5; D perhaps matches TRBD1 (5 bases). Germline V lookup: CDR1 MNHEY, CDR2 SVGAGI. The CDR3 length is 15 residues. The ends were cut back, 5 bases at V and 5 bases at J, with 18 bases in the middle. CDR3 amino acids: CASSPRTRKVETQYF. The CDR3 nucleotides are TGTGCCAGCAGTCCTCGGACAAGAAAGGTCGAGACCCAGTACTTC.

The chain combines TRBV21-1 with TRBJ2-7; TRBD2 is taken as the D call from the table, unchecked against the DNA. TRBV21-1 corresponds to a pseudogene. The CDR3 is 19 residues long. CDR3 region: CASSKRRLRTGSLSYEQYF. In DNA form, the CDR3 reads TGTGCCAGCAGCAAAAGGCGCCTGAGAACCGGGTCCCTCTCCTACGAGCAGTACTTC.

V is TRBV7-3 and J is TRBJ2-1; 9 bases are shared with TRBD2. CDR3 length equals 15 residues. V dropped 3 bases and J dropped 5; count of bases not matched to a gene: 5. Germline CDR1 is SGHTA and CDR2 is FQGTGA. For the CDR3, the DNA is TGTGCCAGCAGCTTTTCTAGCGGGATTGACAATGAGCAGTTCTTC. This sequence encodes CASSFSSGIDNEQFF.

The chain couples TRBV6-5 to TRBJ1-5, with D perhaps TRBD1 (6 bases). This CDR3 comprises 14 residues. Germline V gene lookup returns CDR1 MNHEY and CDR2 SVGAGI. V gave up 5 bases and J gave up 3 bases, with 11 bases separating them. In DNA form, the CDR3 reads TGTGCCAGCAGTAACCGACAGGCCAATCAGCCCCAGCATTTT. It translates to CASSNRQANQPQHF.

The chain uses TRBV7-9 and TRBJ2-3; 8 bases are a match to TRBD1. Germline CDR1 SEHNR, CDR2 FQNEAQ (reference sequence). The ends lost 2 bases at V and 0 bases at J; junction bases unmatched: 10. The CDR3 consists of 18 residues. This chain's CDR3 is CASSLPRSWDRSTDTQYF. The CDR3 DNA sequence: TGTGCCAGCAGCTTACCTCGATCCTGGGACAGGAGCACAGATACGCAGTATTTT.

The CDR3 here is CASSAGLWNEQFF. For the CDR3, the DNA is TGTGCCAGCAGCGCAGGGTTGTGGAATGAGCAGTTCTTC. This chain connects TRBV6-5 to TRBJ2-1; tentative D call: TRBD1 (5 bases). The length of the CDR3 is 13 residues. Trimming stripped 6 bases from V and 7 bases from J, with 13 bases between. CDR1 and CDR2 (germline): MNHEY, SVGAGI.

The J gene is TRBJ2-1, the V gene TRBV13; D is unresolved. V lost 1 base and J 9 bases, leaving 7 bases between the germline ends. Per germline, CDR1 PRHDT and CDR2 FYEKMQ (reference sequence). The CDR3 runs to 12 residues. The CDR3 reads CASSLANGEQFF. CDR3 in DNA: TGTGCCAGCAGCTTAGCTAATGGTGAGCAGTTCTTC.

This chain uses TRBV9 with TRBJ2-2, with D uncertain. This CDR3 comprises 14 residues. Trimming took 4 bases from V and 0 from J, leaving 7 bases between them. The germline CDR1 and CDR2 sequences are SGDLS and YYNGEE. The DNA for the CDR3 is TGTGCCAGCAGCATACAAGCGAACACCGGGGAGCTGTTTTTT. It yields the protein CASSIQANTGELFF.

This clone was detected only once. V usage is TRBV19 and J usage is TRBJ2-1; 11 nucleotides line up with TRBD2. Germline CDR1 LNHDA, CDR2 SQIVND (reference sequence). This CDR3 has 14 residues. Trimming at V came to 6 bases and at J to 6 bases, leaving 4 bases not matched to a gene. CDR3 residues: CASRMGLAANEQFF. The DNA for the CDR3 is TGTGCCAGTAGAATGGGACTAGCGGCCAATGAGCAGTTCTTC.

The V and J genes are TRBV23-1 and TRBJ1-5; possible D gene TRBD1, 5 bases. TRBV23-1 is annotated as an ORF whose role is uncertain. Trimming cost V 5 bases and J 0 bases, with 11 bases left between them. The CDR3 spans 15 residues. CDR3 protein: CASSTEDSSNQPQHF. DNA of the CDR3: TGCGCCAGCAGTACGGAAGACAGTAGCAATCAGCCCCAGCATTTT.

The chain couples TRBV10-3 to TRBJ2-7; TRBD2 aligns across 9 bases. The CDR3 contains 13 residues. The germline V gene encodes CDR1 ENHRY and CDR2 SYGVKD. Unmatched junction bases numbered 4, after V lost 6 bases and J lost 4 bases. CDR3 protein: CAISAGLAYEQYF. CDR3 coding DNA: TGTGCCATCAGCGCCGGACTAGCGTACGAGCAGTACTTC.

The rearrangement links TRBV19 to TRBJ1-2, with a tentative D call TRBD1 (5 bases). Germline CDR1 reads LNHDA; CDR2 reads SQIVND (reference sequence). CDR3 size: 15 residues. V shed 7 bases and J shed 8 bases, with 23 bases lying between them. The CDR3 bases are TGTGCCAGTATGCCTTTGAGGGCAGGGCCCCGGGGCTACACCTTC. The encoded protein is CASMPLRAGPRGYTF.

The genes are TRBV7-8 and TRBJ1-1, with TRBD1 matching 9 bases. The V gene's germline CDR1 is SGHVS and CDR2 FQNEAQ. Germline trimming cut 4 bases from V and 0 bases from J; bases unmatched to any gene: 3. This CDR3 spans 15 amino acids. The CDR3 DNA follows: TGTGCCAGCAGCTGGGGACAGGGTTTGAACACTGAAGCTTTCTTT. Its protein product is CASSWGQGLNTEAFF.

As to this clone: Other DNA variants within this sample encode the same CDR3. The V call is TRBV6-6, the J call TRBJ2-7; D unclear. The CDR3 is 11 amino acids. In germline, CDR1 is MNHNY, CDR2 SVGAGI (reference sequence). Trimming cost V 4 bases and J 6 bases, with 7 bases left between them. This chain's CDR3 is CASSSTGEQYF. In nucleotides, the CDR3 is TGTGCCAGCAGTTCGACCGGCGAGCAGTACTTC.

DNA for the CDR3: TGTGCCAGCAGATGGACATTTCTCATCTACGAGCAGTACTTC. This encodes CASRWTFLIYEQYF. The chain has TRBV2 and TRBJ2-7, with D perhaps TRBD1 (5 bases). There are 14 residues in the CDR3. Germline lookup yields CDR1 SNHLY and CDR2 FYNNEI. Trimming left V 6 bases short and J 3 bases short, with 15 bases between.

The V and J genes are TRBV5-1 and TRBJ2-5, with TRBD2 as a possible D gene (5 bases). Deletions cut 0 bases from V and 3 bases from J, with 6 bases between. The CDR3 has 13 amino acids. From germline, CDR1 is SGHRS and CDR2 YFSETQ. CDR3 coding DNA: TGCGCCAGCAGCTTGGCCGGGAAAGAGACCCAGTACTTC. Translation gives CASSLAGKETQYF.